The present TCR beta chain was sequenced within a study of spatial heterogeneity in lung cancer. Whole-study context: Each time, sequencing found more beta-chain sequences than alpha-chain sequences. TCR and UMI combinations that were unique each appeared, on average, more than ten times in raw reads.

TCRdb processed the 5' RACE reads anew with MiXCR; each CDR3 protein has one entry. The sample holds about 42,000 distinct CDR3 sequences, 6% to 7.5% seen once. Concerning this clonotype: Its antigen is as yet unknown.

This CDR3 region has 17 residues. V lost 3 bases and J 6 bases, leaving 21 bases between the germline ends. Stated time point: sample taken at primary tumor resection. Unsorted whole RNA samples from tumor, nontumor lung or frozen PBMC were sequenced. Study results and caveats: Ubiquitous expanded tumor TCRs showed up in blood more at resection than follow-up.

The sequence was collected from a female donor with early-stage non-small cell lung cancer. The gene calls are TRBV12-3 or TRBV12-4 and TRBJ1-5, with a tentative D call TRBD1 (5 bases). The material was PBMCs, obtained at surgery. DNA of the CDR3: TGTGCCAGCAGTTTGGGACTCCCGGCGGCGGGAAGTCAGCCCCAGCATTTT. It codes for CASSLGLPAAGSQPQHF.